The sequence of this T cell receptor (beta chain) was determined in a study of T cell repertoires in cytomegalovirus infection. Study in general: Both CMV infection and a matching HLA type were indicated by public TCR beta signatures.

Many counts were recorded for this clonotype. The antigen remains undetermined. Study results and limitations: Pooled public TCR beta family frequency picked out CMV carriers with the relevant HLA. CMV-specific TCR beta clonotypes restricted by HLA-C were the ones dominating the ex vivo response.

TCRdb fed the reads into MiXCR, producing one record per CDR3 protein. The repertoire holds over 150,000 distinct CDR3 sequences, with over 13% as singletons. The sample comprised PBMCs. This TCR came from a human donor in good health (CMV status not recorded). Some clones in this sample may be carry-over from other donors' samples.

CDR3 in DNA: TGTGCCAGCCGATTTCCGGGACAGGGGGCGAATGAGCAGTTCTTC. Translated, it gives CASRFPGQGANEQFF. The chain links TRBV6-2 or TRBV6-3 to TRBJ2-1; 12 bases align to TRBD1. Germline values: CDR1 MNHEY, CDR2 SVGEGT. V shed 8 bases, J shed 7 bases, and the junction held 9 bases outside the gene matches. The CDR3 consists of 15 residues.